The 28 T cell receptor beta chains in this list originate from one sample, sequenced in a study of shared clonotypes between healthy human individuals. Profiling relied on immunoSEQ multiplex PCR, and the TCRdb table lists in-frame clones only, not all of them. The sample carries about 510,000 clones, around 79% recorded once. Sequenced sample: PBMCs. The receptors originated from a woman aged 40 to 50 in good health. Some clones in this sample may be carry-over from other donors' samples.

The rearrangement uses TRBV19 and TRBJ1-6; D remains unclear. Germline loops: CDR1 LNHDA, CDR2 SQIVND (reference sequence). Trimming removed 7 bases from V and 7 bases from J, with 14 bases in between. This CDR3 is built from 14 residues. Written as DNA, the CDR3 is TGTGCCAGTAAAATTCAGGCCGTCAATTCACCCCTCCACTTT. This codes for CASKIQAVNSPLHF.

This sequence joins TRBV28 and TRBJ1-2; TRBD1 matches at 9 bases. With 10 bases clipped from V and 3 bases from J, the junction kept 3 bases outside the gene matches. Germline loops: CDR1 MDHEN, CDR2 SYDVKM. The CDR3 length is 12 residues. This CDR3 is CATRQGDYGYTF. In DNA form, the CDR3 reads TGTGCCACCCGACAGGGGGACTATGGCTACACCTTC.

CDR3 DNA sequence: TGTGCCAGCAGCTTAGCGGGGACAGGGGGTGGCTCAACTAATGAAAAACTGTTTTTT. Translated: CASSLAGTGGGSTNEKLFF. The rearrangement links TRBV7-7 to TRBJ1-4, with 11 bases fitting TRBD1. The V gene's germline CDR1 is SSHAT and CDR2 FNYEAQ (reference sequence). Germline trimming cut 0 bases from V and 0 bases from J; bases unmatched to any gene: 6. The CDR3 sequence is 19 residues long.

This clone has only a few counts. The rearrangement links TRBV10-3 to TRBJ2-7, with 10 nucleotides matching TRBD1. Germline trimming cut 6 bases from V and 1 base from J; bases unmatched to any gene: 6. CDR3 length equals 15 residues. Looked up from germline, CDR1 is ENHRY and CDR2 is SYGVKD. This CDR3 is CAISSGDRGSYEQYF. The DNA for the CDR3 is TGTGCCATCAGCTCGGGGGACAGGGGTTCCTACGAGCAGTACTTC.

The chain combines TRBV2 with TRBJ1-5; weak D call: TRBD1 (6 bases). The V end was cut by 6 bases, the J end by 2 bases, with 8 bases between. This CDR3 is 13 amino acids long. Looked up from germline, CDR1 is SNHLY and CDR2 is FYNNEI. The CDR3 region is CASRWTGNQPQHF. CDR3 DNA: TGTGCCAGCAGGTGGACAGGCAATCAGCCCCAGCATTTT.

This clone was seen a single time. This chain joins TRBV27 and TRBJ2-2, with a possible D match to TRBD1 (6 bases). CDR3 length: 15 amino acids. Germline V gene data show CDR1 as MNHEY and CDR2 as SMNVEV (reference sequence). Trimming removed 5 bases at V and 5 bases at J, with 15 bases between. The CDR3 sequence is CASSPPTGETGELFF. CDR3 DNA: TGTGCCAGCAGTCCCCCGACAGGCGAAACCGGGGAGCTGTTTTTT.

The rearrangement links TRBV30 to TRBJ2-5; D gene ambiguous. CDR1 and CDR2 (germline): GTSNPN, SVGIG (reference sequence). This CDR3 spans 15 amino acids. Trimming took 3 bases from V and 1 from J, leaving 15 bases between them. CDR3 DNA: TGTGCCTGGAGGTCATTGGTCCCGCCCCAAGAGACCCAGTACTTC. Encoded protein: CAWRSLVPPQETQYF.

J is TRBJ2-1 and V is TRBV11-2; the D gene is possibly TRBD1 (5 bases). The CDR3 loop spans 15 amino acids. CDR1 and CDR2 (germline): SGHAT, FQNNGV. Trimming shortened V by 0 bases and J by 2 bases, and 8 bases separated the two germline ends. The CDR3 coding sequence is TGTGCCAGCAGCTTAGATAGACAGACCTACAATGAGCAGTTCTTC. Translated: CASSLDRQTYNEQFF.

The rearrangement links TRBV5-1 to TRBJ1-5; D call uncertain. V lost 3 bases to trimming and J lost 7 bases, with 11 bases between them. Per the germline V gene, CDR1 is SGHRS and CDR2 is YFSETQ. The CDR3 has 13 amino acids. The CDR3: CASSSGGSQPQHF. CDR3 DNA sequence: TGCGCCAGCAGCTCCGGAGGGTCCCAGCCCCAGCATTTT.

V usage is TRBV5-1 and J usage is TRBJ1-1; TRBD1 might be the D (5 bases). Germline loops: CDR1 SGHRS, CDR2 YFSETQ. V lost 4 bases to trimming and J lost 1 base, with 11 bases between them. This CDR3 is built from 14 residues. The CDR3 loop reads CASSTGTGNTEAFF. CDR3 DNA: TGCGCCAGCAGCACCGGGACCGGGAACACTGAAGCTTTCTTT.

The chain recombines TRBV5-8 with TRBJ2-7; D gene ambiguous. Germline loops: CDR1 SGHTS, CDR2 YDEGEE. This CDR3 is built from 10 residues. The V end was cut by 5 bases, the J end by 6 bases, with 6 bases between. CDR3 residues: CASRLSEQYF. CDR3 nucleotides: TGTGCCAGCAGGTTGAGCGAGCAGTACTTC.

V gene TRBV19 combines with J gene TRBJ1-1; no reliable D call. The CDR3 loop spans 12 amino acids. Germline assignment: CDR1 LNHDA and CDR2 SQIVND (reference sequence). Trimming removed 5 bases at V and 8 bases at J, with 12 bases between. Here the CDR3 reads CASSHSTPEAFF. The CDR3 DNA is TGTGCCAGTAGTCATTCCACCCCGGAAGCTTTCTTT.

V and J are TRBV4-1 and TRBJ2-2; D not resolved. Trimming stripped 0 bases from V and 5 bases from J, with 7 bases between. This CDR3 region has 14 residues. Germline lookup yields CDR1 MGHRA and CDR2 YSYEKL. The CDR3 sequence: CASSQDIQTGELFF. For the CDR3, the DNA is TGCGCCAGCAGCCAAGATATCCAGACCGGGGAGCTGTTTTTT.

The CDR3 loop is CASSLDPSSNTGELFF. The CDR3 DNA reads TGTGCCAGCAGCTTGGACCCATCTTCGAACACCGGGGAGCTGTTTTTT. The chain employs TRBV5-4 and TRBJ2-2; D gene ambiguous. V lost 0 bases to trimming and J lost 0 bases, with 9 bases between them. This CDR3 contains 16 residues. Per germline, CDR1 SGHNT and CDR2 YYREEE (reference sequence).

As to this clone: Other DNA sequences in the sample encode the same CDR3. The V and J genes are TRBV5-1 and TRBJ2-5, with D possibly being TRBD1 (7 bases). TRBJ2-7 explains the end of the DNA better; the J call may be wrong. Germline V CDR1 and CDR2: SGHRS, YFSETQ. The CDR3 length is 16 residues. In DNA, the CDR3 is TGCGCCAGCAGCTTGGCCCAGGGGGGAACCTCCTACGAGCAGTACTTC. Its translation is CASSLAQGGTSYEQYF.

The chain uses TRBV2 and TRBJ2-7; 7 bases line up with TRBD2. Per germline, CDR1 SNHLY and CDR2 FYNNEI. V dropped 6 bases and J dropped 3; count of bases not matched to a gene: 11. This CDR3 region has 15 residues. The CDR3 nucleotides read TGTGCCAGCAGCCAAGGGCCTAGCGGCTACTACGAGCAGTACTTC. It translates to CASSQGPSGYYEQYF.

Written as DNA, the CDR3 is TGTGCCAGCAGAACCGACAGTGCTATCGGGTACTTC. Protein sequence: CASRTDSAIGYF. The chain is built from TRBV6-1 and TRBJ2-7; perhaps TRBD1 as D (5 bases). Trimming pared 6 bases from V and 12 bases from J, leaving 18 bases between. CDR1 and CDR2 (germline): MNHNS, SASEGT. This CDR3 region has 12 residues.

The rearrangement links TRBV7-3 to TRBJ2-1; no definite D call. The germline V gene has CDR1 SGHTA and CDR2 FQGTGA. V lost 5 bases and J 5 bases, leaving 16 bases between the germline ends. CDR3 size: 15 residues. The CDR3 DNA reads as TGTGCCAGCAGCCCCCAACACCTCCAGAACAATGAGCAGTTCTTC. Residues: CASSPQHLQNNEQFF.

This clone showed up just once. The chain combines TRBV6-6 with TRBJ2-2; the D gene is possibly TRBD2 (7 bases). The ends were cut back, 10 bases at V and 6 bases at J, with 18 bases in the middle. There are 14 residues in the CDR3. Germline lookup yields CDR1 MNHNY and CDR2 SVGAGI (reference sequence). The DNA for the CDR3 is TGTGCCACCAGACCCGGGGAGGGGGCCGGGGAGCTGTTTTTT. Amino acids: CATRPGEGAGELFF.

This chain connects TRBV29-1 to TRBJ2-5; 9 nucleotides match TRBD2. V was clipped by 4 bases and J by 9 bases; unmatched bases: 15. The V gene's germline CDR1 is SQVTM and CDR2 ANQGSEA. CDR3 length: 15 residues. This CDR3 is CSVGKGLAGSVAQYF. In nucleotides, the CDR3 is TGCAGCGTTGGGAAGGGACTAGCTGGCTCGGTGGCCCAGTACTTC.

V usage is TRBV4-3 and J usage is TRBJ2-2; 16 nucleotides agree with TRBD2. Per the germline V gene, CDR1 is LGHNA and CDR2 is YSLEER. The CDR3 has 19 amino acids. With V trimmed by 3 bases and J by 2 bases, 6 bases remained unmatched. CDR3 nucleotide sequence: TGCGCCAGCAGCCAGGCCGGGACTAGCGGGGGGGCAAACACCGGGGAGCTGTTTTTT. This translates into CASSQAGTSGGANTGELFF.

This chain joins TRBV7-2 and TRBJ2-3; 8 bases agree with TRBD2. The CDR3 has 15 amino acids. Germline CDR1 reads SGHTA; CDR2 reads FQGNSA. V lost 4 bases and J lost 3; bases outside the gene matches: 6. The CDR3 DNA reads TGTGCCAGCAGCTCAACTAGCGGCCCAACAGATACGCAGTATTTT. Translated, it gives CASSSTSGPTDTQYF.

V is TRBV7-3 and J is TRBJ2-6; TRBD2 aligns across 9 bases. Germline CDR1 reads SGHTA; CDR2 reads FQGTGA. The CDR3 loop spans 17 amino acids. The V gene end was trimmed by 0 bases and the J gene end by 2 bases; junction bases not matched to a gene: 2. The CDR3 spells CASSLTGLATGANVLTF. The CDR3 DNA reads TGTGCCAGCAGCTTAACGGGACTAGCTACTGGGGCCAACGTCCTGACTTTC.

This clone has a single count. The chain has TRBV4-1 and TRBJ2-7, with TRBD1 matching over 8 bases. The germline CDR1 and CDR2 sequences are MGHRA and YSYEKL. Germline trimming cut 1 base from V and 4 bases from J; bases unmatched to any gene: 3. The CDR3 runs to 14 residues. CDR3 residues: CASSQGDRSYEQYF. The CDR3 nucleotides read TGCGCCAGCAGCCAAGGGGACAGGTCGTACGAGCAGTACTTC.

J is TRBJ1-4 and V is TRBV15; 8 bases are a match to TRBD1. The CDR3 contains 15 residues. After removal of 0 bases from V and 4 bases from J, the junction contained 1 base not matched to a gene. Germline lookup yields CDR1 LNHNV and CDR2 YYDKDF (reference sequence). CDR3 amino acids: CATSRDRGLNEKLFF. The CDR3 bases are TGTGCCACCAGCAGAGACAGGGGGCTTAATGAAAAACTGTTTTTT. The variable domain in full, completed from reference TRBV15 and TRBJ1-4, reads DAMVIQNPRYQVTQFGKPVTLSCSQTLNHNVMYWYQQKSSQAPKLLFHYYDKDFNNEADTPDNFQSRRPNTSFCFLDIRSPGLGDTAMYLCATSRDRGLNEKLFFGSGTQLSVL.

This clone was observed a single time. The chain carries TRBV7-2 and TRBJ2-5; possible D gene TRBD2, 7 bases. V was shortened by 0 bases and J by 5 bases, with 16 bases between the two germline ends. The CDR3 totals 16 residues. The germline gives CDR1 SGHTA, CDR2 FQGNSA. CDR3 residues: CASSLASSGGGETQYF. CDR3 nucleotides: TGTGCCAGCAGCTTAGCCTCTAGCGGAGGGGGGGAGACCCAGTACTTC.

This clone has just a few counts. J is TRBJ1-1 and V is TRBV2; 7 positions agree with TRBD1. Trimming cost V 7 bases and J 10 bases; bases outside gene matches: 12. The length of the CDR3 is 13 residues. The germline CDR1 and CDR2 sequences are SNHLY and FYNNEI. CDR3 bases: TGTGCCAGCAACTGGGACAGCTTAGGGGGAGCTTTCTTT. This codes for CASNWDSLGGAFF.

This clone was counted only a few times. The chain employs TRBV7-3 and TRBJ2-7; TRBD2 aligns across 9 bases. This CDR3 is 15 amino acids long. The V gene end was trimmed by 5 bases and the J gene end by 6 bases; junction bases not matched to a gene: 11. Germline assignment: CDR1 SGHTA and CDR2 FQGTGA. CDR3 in DNA: TGTGCCAGCAGCGCGGGACTAGCAATTGGTGGCGAGCAGTACTTC. The encoded protein is CASSAGLAIGGEQYF. The complete variable domain, with remaining parts taken from reference TRBV7-3 and TRBJ2-7, reads GAGVSQTPSNKVTEKGKYVELRCDPISGHTALYWYRQSLGQGPEFLIYFQGTGAADDSGLPNDRFFAVRPEGSVSTLKIQRTERGDSAVYLCASSAGLAIGGEQYFGPGTRLTVT.